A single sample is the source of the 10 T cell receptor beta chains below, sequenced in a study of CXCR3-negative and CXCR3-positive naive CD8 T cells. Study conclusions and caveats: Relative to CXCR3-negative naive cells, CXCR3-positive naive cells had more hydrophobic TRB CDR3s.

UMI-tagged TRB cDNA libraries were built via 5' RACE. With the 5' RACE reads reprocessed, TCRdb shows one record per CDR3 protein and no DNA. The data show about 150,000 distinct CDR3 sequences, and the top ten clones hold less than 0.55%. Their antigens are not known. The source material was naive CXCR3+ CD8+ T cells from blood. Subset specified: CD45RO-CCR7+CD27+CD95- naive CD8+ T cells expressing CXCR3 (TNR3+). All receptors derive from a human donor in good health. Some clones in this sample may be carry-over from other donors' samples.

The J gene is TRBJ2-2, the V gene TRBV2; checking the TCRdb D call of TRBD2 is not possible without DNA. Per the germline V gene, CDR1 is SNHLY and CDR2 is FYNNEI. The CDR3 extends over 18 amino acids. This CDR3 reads CASSELILAPSRTGELFF.

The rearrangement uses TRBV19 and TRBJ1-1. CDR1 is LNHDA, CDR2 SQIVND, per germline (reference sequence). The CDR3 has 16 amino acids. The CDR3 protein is CASSNIVALADTEAFF.

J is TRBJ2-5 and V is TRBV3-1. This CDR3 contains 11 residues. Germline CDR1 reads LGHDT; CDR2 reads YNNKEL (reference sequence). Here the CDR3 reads CASSHGETQYF.

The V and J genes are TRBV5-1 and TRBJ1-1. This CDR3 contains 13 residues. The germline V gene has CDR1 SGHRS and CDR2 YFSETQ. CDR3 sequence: CASSLAGSTEAFF.

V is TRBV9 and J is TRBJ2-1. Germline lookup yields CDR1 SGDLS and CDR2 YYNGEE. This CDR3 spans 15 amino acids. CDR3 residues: CASSVVGRSDNEQFF. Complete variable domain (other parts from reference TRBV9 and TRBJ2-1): DSGVTQTPKHLITATGQRVTLRCSPRSGDLSVYWYQQSLDQGLQFLIQYYNGEERAKGNILERFSAQQFPDLHSELNLSSLELGDSALYFCASSVVGRSDNEQFFGPGTRLTVL.

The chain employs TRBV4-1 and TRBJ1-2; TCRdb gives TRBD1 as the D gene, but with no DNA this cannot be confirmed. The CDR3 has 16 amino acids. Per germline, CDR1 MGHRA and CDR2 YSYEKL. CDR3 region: CASSLTPGPEIYGYTF.

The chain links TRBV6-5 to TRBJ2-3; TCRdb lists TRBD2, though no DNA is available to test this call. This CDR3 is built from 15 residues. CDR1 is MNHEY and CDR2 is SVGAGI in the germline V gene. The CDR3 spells CASSQDRGGLNTQYF.

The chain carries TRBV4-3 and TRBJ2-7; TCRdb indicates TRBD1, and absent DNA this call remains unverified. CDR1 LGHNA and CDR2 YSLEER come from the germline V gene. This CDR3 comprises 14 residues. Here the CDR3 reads CASSQGQGRDEQYF.

The CDR3 is CAGTRGSAGTSYNSPLHF. The V gene is TRBV27, the J gene TRBJ1-6. The CDR3 loop spans 18 amino acids. Germline loops: CDR1 MNHEY, CDR2 SMNVEV (reference sequence).

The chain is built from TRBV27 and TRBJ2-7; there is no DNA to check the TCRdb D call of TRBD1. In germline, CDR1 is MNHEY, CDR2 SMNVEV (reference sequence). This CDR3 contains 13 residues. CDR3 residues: CASSWSPQYEQYF.